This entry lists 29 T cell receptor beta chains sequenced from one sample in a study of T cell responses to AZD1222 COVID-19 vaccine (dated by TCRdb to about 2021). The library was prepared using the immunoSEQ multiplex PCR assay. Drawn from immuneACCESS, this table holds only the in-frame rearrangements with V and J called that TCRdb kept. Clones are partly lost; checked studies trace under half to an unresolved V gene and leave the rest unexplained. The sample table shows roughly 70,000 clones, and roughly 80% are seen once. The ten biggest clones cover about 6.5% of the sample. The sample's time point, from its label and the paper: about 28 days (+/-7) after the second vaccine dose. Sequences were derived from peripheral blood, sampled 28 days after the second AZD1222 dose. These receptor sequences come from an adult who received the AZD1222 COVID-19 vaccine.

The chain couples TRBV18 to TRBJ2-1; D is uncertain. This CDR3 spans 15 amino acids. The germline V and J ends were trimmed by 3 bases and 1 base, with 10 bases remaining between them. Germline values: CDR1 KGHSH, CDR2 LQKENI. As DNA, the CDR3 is TGTGCCAGCTCACCCAATCCCCTTTCCTACAATGAGCAGTTCTTC. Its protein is CASSPNPLSYNEQFF.

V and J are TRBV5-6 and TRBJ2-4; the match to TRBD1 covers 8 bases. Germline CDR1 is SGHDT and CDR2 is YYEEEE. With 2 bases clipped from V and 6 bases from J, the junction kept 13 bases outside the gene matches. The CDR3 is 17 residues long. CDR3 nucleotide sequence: TGTGCCAGCAGCTTAGACAGGGGCGGATTTGGGGCAAACATTCAGTACTTC. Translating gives CASSLDRGGFGANIQYF.

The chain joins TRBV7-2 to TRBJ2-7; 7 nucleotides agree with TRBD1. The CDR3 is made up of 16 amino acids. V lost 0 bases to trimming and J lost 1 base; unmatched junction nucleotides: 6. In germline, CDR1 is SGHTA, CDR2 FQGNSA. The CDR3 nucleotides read TGTGCCAGCAGCTTAGCCGGACTGGACAGGTCCTACGAGCAGTACTTC. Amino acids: CASSLAGLDRSYEQYF.

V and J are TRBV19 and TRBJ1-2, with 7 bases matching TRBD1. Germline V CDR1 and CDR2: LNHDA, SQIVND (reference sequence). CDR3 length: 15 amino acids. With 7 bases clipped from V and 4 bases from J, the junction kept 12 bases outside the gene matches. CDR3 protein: CASTIRGQASYGYTF. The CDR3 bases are TGTGCCAGTACCATCCGTGGACAGGCCAGCTATGGCTACACCTTC.

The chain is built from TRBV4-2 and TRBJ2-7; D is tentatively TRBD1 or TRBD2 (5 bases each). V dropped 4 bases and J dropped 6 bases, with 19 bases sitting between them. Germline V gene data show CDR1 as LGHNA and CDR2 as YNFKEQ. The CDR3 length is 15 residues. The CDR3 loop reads CASSPSDSLGGEQYF. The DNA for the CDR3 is TGTGCCAGCAGCCCGTCAGACAGTTTAGGAGGCGAGCAGTACTTC.

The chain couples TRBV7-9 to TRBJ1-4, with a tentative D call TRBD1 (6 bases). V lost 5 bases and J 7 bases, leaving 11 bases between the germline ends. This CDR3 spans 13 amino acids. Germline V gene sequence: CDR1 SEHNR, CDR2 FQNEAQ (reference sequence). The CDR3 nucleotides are TGTGCCAGCAGCCTACGGACAGCTGAAAAACTGTTTTTT. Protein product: CASSLRTAEKLFF.

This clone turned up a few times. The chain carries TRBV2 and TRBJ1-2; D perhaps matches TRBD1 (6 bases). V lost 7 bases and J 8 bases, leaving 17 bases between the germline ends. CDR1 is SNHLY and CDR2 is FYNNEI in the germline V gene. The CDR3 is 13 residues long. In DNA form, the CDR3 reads TGTGCCAGCAAATTAGGGGGGCTGTACGGCTACACCTTC. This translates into CASKLGGLYGYTF. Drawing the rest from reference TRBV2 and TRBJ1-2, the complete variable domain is EPEVTQTPSHQVTQMGQEVILRCVPISNHLYFYWYRQILGQKVEFLVSFYNNEISEKSEIFDDQFSVERPDGSNFTLKIRSTKLEDSAMYFCASKLGGLYGYTFGSGTRLTVV.

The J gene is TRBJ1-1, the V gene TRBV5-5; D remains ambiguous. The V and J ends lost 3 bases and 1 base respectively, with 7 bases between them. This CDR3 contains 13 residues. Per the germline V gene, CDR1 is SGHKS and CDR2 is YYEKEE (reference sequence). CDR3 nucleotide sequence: TGTGCCAGCAGCTCCAGGTCGAACACTGAAGCTTTCTTT. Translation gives CASSSRSNTEAFF.

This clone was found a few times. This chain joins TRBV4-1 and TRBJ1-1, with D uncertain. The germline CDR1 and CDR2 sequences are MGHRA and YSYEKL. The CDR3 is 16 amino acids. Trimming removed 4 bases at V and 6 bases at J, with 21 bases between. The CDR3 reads CASSRGNGQPEAEAFF. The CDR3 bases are TGCGCCAGCAGCCGCGGCAATGGCCAGCCTGAGGCTGAAGCTTTCTTT.

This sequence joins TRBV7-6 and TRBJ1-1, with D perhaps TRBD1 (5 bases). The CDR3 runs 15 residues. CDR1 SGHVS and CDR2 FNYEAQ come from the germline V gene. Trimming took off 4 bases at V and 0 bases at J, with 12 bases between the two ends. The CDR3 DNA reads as TGTGCCAGCAGCTCGTCGGGACGGATGAACACTGAAGCTTTCTTT. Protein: CASSSSGRMNTEAFF.

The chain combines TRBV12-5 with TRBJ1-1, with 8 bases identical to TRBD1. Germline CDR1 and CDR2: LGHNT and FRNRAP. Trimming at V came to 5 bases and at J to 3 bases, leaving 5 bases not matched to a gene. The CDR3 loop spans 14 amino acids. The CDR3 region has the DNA TGTGCTAGTGGTCAGGGGGCGCTGGACACTGAAGCTTTCTTT. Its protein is CASGQGALDTEAFF.

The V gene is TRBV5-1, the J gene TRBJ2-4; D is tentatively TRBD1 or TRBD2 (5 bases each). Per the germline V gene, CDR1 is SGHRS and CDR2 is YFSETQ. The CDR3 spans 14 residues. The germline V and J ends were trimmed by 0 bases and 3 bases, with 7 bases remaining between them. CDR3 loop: CASSLVGDKNIQYF. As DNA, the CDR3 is TGCGCCAGCAGCTTGGTGGGGGACAAAAACATTCAGTACTTC.

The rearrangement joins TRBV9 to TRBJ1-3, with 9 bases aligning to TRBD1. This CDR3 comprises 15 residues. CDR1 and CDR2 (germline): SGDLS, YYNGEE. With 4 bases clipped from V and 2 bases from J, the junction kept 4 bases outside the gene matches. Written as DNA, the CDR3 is TGTGCCAGCAGCCTACAGGGGGCCCCTGGAAACACCATATATTTT. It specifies CASSLQGAPGNTIYF.

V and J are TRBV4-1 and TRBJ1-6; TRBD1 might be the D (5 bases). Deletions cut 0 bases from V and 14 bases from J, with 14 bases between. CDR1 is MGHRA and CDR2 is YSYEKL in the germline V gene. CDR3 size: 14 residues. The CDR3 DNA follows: TGCGCCAGCAGCCAAGATGGGGCCACCCGGACCCTCCACTTT. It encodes CASSQDGATRTLHF.

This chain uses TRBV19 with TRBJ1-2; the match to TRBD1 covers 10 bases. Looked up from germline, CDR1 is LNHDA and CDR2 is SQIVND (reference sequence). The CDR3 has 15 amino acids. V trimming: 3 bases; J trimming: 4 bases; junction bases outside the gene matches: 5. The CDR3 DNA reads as TGTGCCAGTAGTATGCGGGACAGGGGCCCCTATGGCTACACCTTC. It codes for CASSMRDRGPYGYTF.

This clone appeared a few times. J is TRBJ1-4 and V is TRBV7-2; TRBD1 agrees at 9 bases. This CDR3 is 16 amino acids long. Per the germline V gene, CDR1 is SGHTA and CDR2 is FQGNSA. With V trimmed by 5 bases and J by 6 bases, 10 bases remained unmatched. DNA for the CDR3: TGTGCCAGCAGCCGGATTAGGACAGGGGATGATGAAAAACTGTTTTTT. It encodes CASSRIRTGDDEKLFF.

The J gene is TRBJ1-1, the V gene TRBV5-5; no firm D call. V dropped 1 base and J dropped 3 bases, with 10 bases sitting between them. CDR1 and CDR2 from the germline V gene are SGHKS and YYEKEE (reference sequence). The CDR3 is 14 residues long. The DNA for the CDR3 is TGTGCCAGCAGCTTGACGAGCATTCACACTGAAGCTTTCTTT. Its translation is CASSLTSIHTEAFF.

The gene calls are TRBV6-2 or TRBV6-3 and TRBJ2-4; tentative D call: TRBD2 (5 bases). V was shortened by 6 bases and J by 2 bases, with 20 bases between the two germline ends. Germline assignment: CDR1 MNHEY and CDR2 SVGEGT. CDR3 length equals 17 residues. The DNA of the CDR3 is TGTGCCAGCAGCCTGAGAACAGAGGGAGCGCCCAAAAACATTCAGTACTTC. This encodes CASSLRTEGAPKNIQYF.

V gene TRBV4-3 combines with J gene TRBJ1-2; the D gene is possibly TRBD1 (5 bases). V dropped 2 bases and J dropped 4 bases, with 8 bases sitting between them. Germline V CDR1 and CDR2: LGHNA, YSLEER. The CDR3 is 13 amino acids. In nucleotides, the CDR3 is TGCGCCAGCAGCCAACGACAGAGCTATGGCTACACCTTC. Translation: CASSQRQSYGYTF.

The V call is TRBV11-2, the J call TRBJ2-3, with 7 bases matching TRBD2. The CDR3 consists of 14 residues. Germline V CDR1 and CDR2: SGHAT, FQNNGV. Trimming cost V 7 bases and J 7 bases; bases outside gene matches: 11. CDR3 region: CASTPEGGGYTQYF. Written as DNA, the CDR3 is TGTGCCAGCACCCCAGAGGGCGGGGGATATACGCAGTATTTT.

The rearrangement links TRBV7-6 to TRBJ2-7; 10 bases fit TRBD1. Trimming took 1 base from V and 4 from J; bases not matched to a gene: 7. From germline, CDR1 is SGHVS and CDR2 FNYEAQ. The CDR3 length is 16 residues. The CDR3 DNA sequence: TGTGCCAGCAGCTTAGATCTAGGGGACAGGGGTTACGAGCAGTACTTC. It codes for CASSLDLGDRGYEQYF. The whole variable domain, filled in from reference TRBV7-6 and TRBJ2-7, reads GAGVSQSPRYKVTKRGQDVALRCDPISGHVSLYWYRQALGQGPEFLTYFNYEAQQDKSGLPNDRFSAERPEGSISTLTIQRTEQRDSAMYRCASSLDLGDRGYEQYFGPGTRLTVT.

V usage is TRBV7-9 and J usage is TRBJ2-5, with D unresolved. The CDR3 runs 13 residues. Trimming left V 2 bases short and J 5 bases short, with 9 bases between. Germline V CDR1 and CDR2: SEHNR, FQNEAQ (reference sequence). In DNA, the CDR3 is TGTGCCAGCAGCTTACGCGCCTCGGAGACCCAGTACTTC. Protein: CASSLRASETQYF.

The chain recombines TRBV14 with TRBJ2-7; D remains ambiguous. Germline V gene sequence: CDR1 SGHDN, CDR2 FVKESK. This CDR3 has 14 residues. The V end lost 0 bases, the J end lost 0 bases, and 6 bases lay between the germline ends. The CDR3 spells CASSQDSLSYEQYF. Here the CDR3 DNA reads TGTGCCAGCAGCCAAGATTCCCTCTCCTACGAGCAGTACTTC.

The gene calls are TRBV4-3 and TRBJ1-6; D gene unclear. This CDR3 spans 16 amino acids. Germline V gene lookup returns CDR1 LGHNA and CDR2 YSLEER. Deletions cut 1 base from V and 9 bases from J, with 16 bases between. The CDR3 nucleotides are TGCGCCAGCAGCCAAGGTCGCCGGGTAATTAGTTCACCCCTCCACTTT. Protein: CASSQGRRVISSPLHF.

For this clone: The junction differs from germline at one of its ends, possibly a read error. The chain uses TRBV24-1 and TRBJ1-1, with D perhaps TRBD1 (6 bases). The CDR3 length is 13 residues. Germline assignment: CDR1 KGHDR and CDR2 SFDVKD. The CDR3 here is CATSDNLARRQDF. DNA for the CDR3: TGTGCCACCAGTGATAACTTGGCACGACGACAGGACTTT.

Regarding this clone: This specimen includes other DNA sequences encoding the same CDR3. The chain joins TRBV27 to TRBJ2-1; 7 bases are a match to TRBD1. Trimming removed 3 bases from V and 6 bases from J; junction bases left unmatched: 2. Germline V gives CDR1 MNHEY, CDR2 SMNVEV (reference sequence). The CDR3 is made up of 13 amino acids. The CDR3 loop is CASSLAGGNEQFF. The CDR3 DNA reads TGTGCCAGCAGTTTGGCAGGGGGCAATGAGCAGTTCTTC.

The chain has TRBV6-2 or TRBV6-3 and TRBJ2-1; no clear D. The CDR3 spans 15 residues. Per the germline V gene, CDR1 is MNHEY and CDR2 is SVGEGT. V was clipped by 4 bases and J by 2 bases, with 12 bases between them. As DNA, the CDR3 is TGTGCCAGCAGTTCTCCCAGAAATACCTACAATGAGCAGTTCTTC. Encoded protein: CASSSPRNTYNEQFF.

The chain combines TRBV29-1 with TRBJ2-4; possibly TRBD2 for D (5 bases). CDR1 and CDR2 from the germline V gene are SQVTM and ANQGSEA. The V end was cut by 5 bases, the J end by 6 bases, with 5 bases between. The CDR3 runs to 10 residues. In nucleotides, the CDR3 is TGCAGCGTTCGGGGAAACATTCAGTACTTC. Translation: CSVRGNIQYF.

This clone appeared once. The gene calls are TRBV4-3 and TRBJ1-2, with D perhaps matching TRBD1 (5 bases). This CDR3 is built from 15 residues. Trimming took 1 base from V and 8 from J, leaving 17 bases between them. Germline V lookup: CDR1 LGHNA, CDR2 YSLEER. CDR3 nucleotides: TGCGCCAGCAGCCAAGTCTTGCGGGGGATGGGGGGCTACACCTTC. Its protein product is CASSQVLRGMGGYTF.